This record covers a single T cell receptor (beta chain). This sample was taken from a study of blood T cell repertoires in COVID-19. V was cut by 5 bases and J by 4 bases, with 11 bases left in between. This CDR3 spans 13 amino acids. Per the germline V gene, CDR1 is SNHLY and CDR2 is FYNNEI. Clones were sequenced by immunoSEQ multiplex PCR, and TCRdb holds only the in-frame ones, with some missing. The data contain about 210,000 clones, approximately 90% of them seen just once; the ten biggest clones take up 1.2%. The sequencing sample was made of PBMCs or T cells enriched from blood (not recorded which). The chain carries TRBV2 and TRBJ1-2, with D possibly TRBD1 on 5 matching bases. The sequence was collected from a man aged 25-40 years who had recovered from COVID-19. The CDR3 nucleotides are TGTGCCAGCAGTCCCCAGGGAGGCTATGGCTACACCTTC. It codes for CASSPQGGYGYTF.